These 22 T cell receptor beta chains were sequenced from one sample in a study of beta chain features in type 1 diabetes. All of the isolated RNA was reverse transcribed, so expressed TCRB transcripts were sequenced. TCRdb's copy holds only in-frame clones and misses some; the assay was immunoSEQ multiplex PCR. The sample records hundreds of thousands of clones, around 12% being singletons. The specimen was naive CD4+ T cells from blood. These receptors originate from a man aged 18-30 years in good health.

This clone was recorded a few times. This CDR3 is CASEGNQPQHF. In DNA, the CDR3 is TGTGCCTCGGAGGGCAATCAGCCCCAGCATTTT. V is TRBV28 and J is TRBJ1-5; D call uncertain. V shed 11 bases and J shed 2 bases, with 7 bases lying between them. CDR1 MDHEN and CDR2 SYDVKM come from the germline V gene. This CDR3 has 11 amino acids.

The chain employs TRBV27 and TRBJ2-1; 13 nucleotides align to TRBD2. From germline, CDR1 is MNHEY and CDR2 SMNVEV (reference sequence). CDR3 size: 14 residues. Trimming took 6 bases from V and 13 from J; bases not matched to a gene: 9. CDR3 bases: TGTGCCAGCAGCAGGACTAGCGGGAGCCCTAGACAGTTCTTC. This translates into CASSRTSGSPRQFF.

The gene calls are TRBV27 and TRBJ2-1; TRBD2 matches 7 bases. The CDR3 length is 14 residues. With 3 bases clipped from V and 2 bases from J, the junction kept 1 base outside the gene matches. Germline loops: CDR1 MNHEY, CDR2 SMNVEV (reference sequence). The CDR3 protein is CASSLGLTYNEQFF. CDR3 DNA: TGTGCCAGCAGTTTGGGACTAACCTACAATGAGCAGTTCTTC.

The chain joins TRBV28 to TRBJ2-7; 11 bases match TRBD2. The V gene end was trimmed by 4 bases and the J gene end by 2 bases; junction bases not matched to a gene: 4. This CDR3 region has 15 residues. Looked up from germline, CDR1 is MDHEN and CDR2 is SYDVKM. In DNA form, the CDR3 reads TGTGCCAGCAGTTCCCGGACTAGCGGGCCCTACGAGCAGTACTTC. It specifies CASSSRTSGPYEQYF.

In its sample, this clone was seen a few times. The CDR3: CASTRENYGYTF. DNA for the CDR3: TGTGCCAGCACGAGGGAGAACTATGGCTACACCTTC. The chain employs TRBV6-1 and TRBJ1-2; D not certain. The CDR3 runs 12 residues. Germline V lookup: CDR1 MNHNS, CDR2 SASEGT. The V end lost 7 bases, the J end lost 2 bases, and 8 bases lay between the germline ends.

This rearrangement joins TRBV7-9 to TRBJ1-5, with TRBD1 as a possible D gene (6 bases). The CDR3 spans 14 residues. With 3 bases removed from V and 6 bases from J, the gap between germline ends came to 12 bases. Germline values: CDR1 SEHNR, CDR2 FQNEAQ (reference sequence). As DNA, the CDR3 is TGTGCCAGCAGCTTGGGGGCAGGGTTTCAGCCCCAGCATTTT. Amino acids: CASSLGAGFQPQHF.

The V gene is TRBV5-4, the J gene TRBJ1-4; D possibly corresponds to TRBD1 (5 bases). Germline V CDR1 and CDR2: SGHNT, YYREEE (reference sequence). This CDR3 has 14 residues. V lost 1 base and J lost 12, with 16 bases in between. DNA for the CDR3: TGTGCCAGCAGCTTGTTCGGGGGAAGAGAGCAACTGTTTTTT. This translates into CASSLFGGREQLFF.

This clone came up once. This chain links TRBV6-1 with TRBJ2-1; D perhaps matches TRBD1 (6 bases). V dropped 2 bases and J dropped 0 bases, with 8 bases sitting between them. The CDR3 is made up of 15 amino acids. Germline lookup yields CDR1 MNHNS and CDR2 SASEGT. CDR3 in DNA: TGTGCCAGCAGTGAACGCAGGGGCTCCTACAATGAGCAGTTCTTC. This codes for CASSERRGSYNEQFF.

The chain has TRBV5-1 and TRBJ2-1, with 10 bases fitting TRBD1. Germline lookup yields CDR1 SGHRS and CDR2 YFSETQ. The CDR3 is 13 residues long. Trimming removed 6 bases from V and 7 bases from J; junction bases left unmatched: 4. The DNA for the CDR3 is TGCGCCAGCACCAGGACAGGGGGTAATGAGCAGTTCTTC. Its protein product is CASTRTGGNEQFF.

V gene TRBV7-9 combines with J gene TRBJ2-7, with 9 nucleotides matching TRBD1. Germline CDR1 is SEHNR and CDR2 is FQNEAQ (reference sequence). V shed 5 bases and J 3 bases; nucleotides not matched to a gene: 5. This CDR3 is built from 14 residues. CDR3 sequence: CASSPGTGFYEQYF. For the CDR3, the DNA is TGTGCCAGCAGCCCGGGGACAGGGTTCTACGAGCAGTACTTC.

This chain joins TRBV28 and TRBJ2-7, with TRBD2 matching 8 bases. V shed 7 bases and J 0 bases; nucleotides not matched to a gene: 8. CDR1 is MDHEN and CDR2 is SYDVKM in the germline V gene. This CDR3 spans 15 amino acids. CDR3 sequence (DNA): TGTGCCAGCACCACTAGCGGTGTGGGCTCCTACGAGCAGTACTTC. The encoded protein is CASTTSGVGSYEQYF. Full variable domain (remainder filled in from reference TRBV28 and TRBJ2-7): DVKVTQSSRYLVKRTGEKVFLECVQDMDHENMFWYRQDPGLGLRLIYFSYDVKMKEKGDIPEGYSVSREKKERFSLILESASTNQTSMYLCASTTSGVGSYEQYFGPGTRLTVT.

The V and J genes are TRBV7-9 and TRBJ2-2; weak D call: TRBD2 (5 bases). The CDR3 runs to 15 residues. Germline lookup yields CDR1 SEHNR and CDR2 FQNEAQ (reference sequence). V gave up 2 bases and J gave up 0 bases, with 7 bases separating them. CDR3 DNA: TGTGCCAGCAGCTTATTAGCGTCGAACACCGGGGAGCTGTTTTTT. Protein product: CASSLLASNTGELFF.

The chain uses TRBV10-3 and TRBJ2-3; TRBD2 matches 8 bases. The CDR3 is made up of 16 amino acids. Germline loops: CDR1 ENHRY, CDR2 SYGVKD. V trimming: 3 bases; J trimming: 0 bases; junction bases outside the gene matches: 5. The CDR3 here is CAISDYSGASTDTQYF. The CDR3 bases are TGTGCCATCAGTGATTATAGCGGGGCTAGCACAGATACGCAGTATTTT.

Comments on this clone: This CDR3 is also generated by other DNA sequences in the sample. CDR3 DNA: TGCGCCAGCAGCTTTGGACAGGGAGCCTACAATGAGCAGTTCTTC. Its translation: CASSFGQGAYNEQFF. This chain connects TRBV5-1 to TRBJ2-1; the match to TRBD1 covers 8 bases. The CDR3 totals 15 residues. Per the germline V gene, CDR1 is SGHRS and CDR2 is YFSETQ. The V gene end was trimmed by 2 bases and the J gene end by 2 bases; junction bases not matched to a gene: 3.

V gene TRBV7-3 combines with J gene TRBJ2-5; TRBD2 agrees at 7 bases. J was trimmed by 2 bases and V by 2 bases; bases with no gene match: 14. Germline V gene lookup returns CDR1 SGHTA and CDR2 FQGTGA. CDR3 length: 18 residues. CDR3 nucleotides: TGTGCCAGCAGCTTAGCGGGGGTCCCTCCCTCGGGACAAGAGACCCAGTACTTC. Amino acid sequence: CASSLAGVPPSGQETQYF.

Notes on this clone: At one boundary the junction diverges from the germline segment, which might be a read error. The chain couples TRBV7-7 to TRBJ2-2; tentatively, D is TRBD2 (6 bases). The CDR3 is made up of 15 amino acids. The V gene's germline CDR1 is SSHAT and CDR2 FNYEAQ (reference sequence). This CDR3 is CASSSIAAHTGELFF. The CDR3 DNA reads TGTGCTAGCAGCTCAATAGCGGCACACACCGGGGAGCTGTTTTTT.

This clone appeared a few times. The CDR3 is CAIRGDTGDYGYTF. DNA for the CDR3: TGTGCCATCAGGGGGGACACCGGTGACTATGGCTACACCTTC. The rearrangement links TRBV10-3 to TRBJ1-2; D perhaps matches TRBD1 (6 bases). This CDR3 contains 14 residues. From germline, CDR1 is ENHRY and CDR2 SYGVKD. V dropped 6 bases and J dropped 3 bases, with 14 bases sitting between them.

This clone was seen more than once but under ten times. The rearrangement links TRBV25-1 to TRBJ2-3, with TRBD1 as a possible D gene (6 bases). Trimming cost V 7 bases and J 1 base, with 9 bases left between them. The CDR3 covers 13 residues. Per the germline V gene, CDR1 is MGHDK and CDR2 is SYGVNS. CDR3 sequence (DNA): TGTGCCAGCACTCGACAGGGCACAGATACGCAGTATTTT. This sequence encodes CASTRQGTDTQYF.

The chain combines TRBV30 with TRBJ2-3, with 11 bases matching TRBD2. The length of the CDR3 is 16 residues. From germline, CDR1 is GTSNPN and CDR2 SVGIG (reference sequence). V trimming: 2 bases; J trimming: 0 bases; junction bases outside the gene matches: 4. CDR3 DNA: TGTGCCTGGAGTAGCGGGACTAGCGGCAGCACAGATACGCAGTATTTT. Protein: CAWSSGTSGSTDTQYF.

The V and J genes are TRBV7-3 and TRBJ2-5; D is unresolved. The CDR3 has 13 amino acids. Trimming pared 5 bases from V and 2 bases from J, leaving 9 bases between. Germline CDR1 SGHTA, CDR2 FQGTGA. Written as DNA, the CDR3 is TGTGCCAGCAGCCCGAGTCCTCAAGAGACCCAGTACTTC. This gives the protein CASSPSPQETQYF.

In this sample, this clone turned up a few times. The V and J genes are TRBV5-8 and TRBJ2-5; D is unresolved. Looked up from germline, CDR1 is SGHTS and CDR2 is YDEGEE. Trimming took off 4 bases at V and 5 bases at J, with 9 bases between the two ends. The CDR3 contains 12 residues. The CDR3 DNA reads TGTGCCAGCAGCCAACCTATGGAGACCCAGTACTTC. This gives the protein CASSQPMETQYF.

This chain links TRBV4-3 with TRBJ2-3, with 7 bases that match TRBD2. Germline CDR1 is LGHNA and CDR2 is YSLEER. The CDR3 runs to 16 residues. V shed 0 bases and J 6 bases; nucleotides not matched to a gene: 9. CDR3 sequence (DNA): TGCGCCAGCAGCCAAGACTCCCGGGGGGTCGGGGATACGCAGTATTTT. As protein: CASSQDSRGVGDTQYF.